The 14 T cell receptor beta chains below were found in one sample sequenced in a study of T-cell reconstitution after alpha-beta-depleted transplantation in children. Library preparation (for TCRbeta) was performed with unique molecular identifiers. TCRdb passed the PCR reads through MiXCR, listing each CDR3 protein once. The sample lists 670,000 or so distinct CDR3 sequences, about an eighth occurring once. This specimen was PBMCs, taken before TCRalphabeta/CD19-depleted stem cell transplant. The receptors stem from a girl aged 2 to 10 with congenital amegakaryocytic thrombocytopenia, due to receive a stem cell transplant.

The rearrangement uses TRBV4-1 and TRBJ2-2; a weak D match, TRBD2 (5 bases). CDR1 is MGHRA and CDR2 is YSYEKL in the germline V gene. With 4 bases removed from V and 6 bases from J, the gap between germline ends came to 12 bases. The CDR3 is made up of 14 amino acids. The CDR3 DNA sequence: TGCGCCAGCAGCCGACTACGTATCGCCGGGGAGCTGTTTTTT. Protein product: CASSRLRIAGELFF.

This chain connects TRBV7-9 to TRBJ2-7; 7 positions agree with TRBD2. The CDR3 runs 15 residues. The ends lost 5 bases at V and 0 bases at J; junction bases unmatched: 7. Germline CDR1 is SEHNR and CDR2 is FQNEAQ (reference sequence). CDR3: CASSPRLADSYEQYF. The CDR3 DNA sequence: TGTGCCAGCAGCCCCCGACTAGCAGACTCCTACGAGCAGTACTTC.

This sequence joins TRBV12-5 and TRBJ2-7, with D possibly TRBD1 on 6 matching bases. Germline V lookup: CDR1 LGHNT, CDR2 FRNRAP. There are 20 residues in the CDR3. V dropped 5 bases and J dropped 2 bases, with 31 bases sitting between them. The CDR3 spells CASGLLLIPTGPTTPYEQYF. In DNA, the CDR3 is TGTGCTAGTGGTCTCCTCCTAATCCCAACAGGGCCAACGACTCCCTACGAGCAGTACTTC.

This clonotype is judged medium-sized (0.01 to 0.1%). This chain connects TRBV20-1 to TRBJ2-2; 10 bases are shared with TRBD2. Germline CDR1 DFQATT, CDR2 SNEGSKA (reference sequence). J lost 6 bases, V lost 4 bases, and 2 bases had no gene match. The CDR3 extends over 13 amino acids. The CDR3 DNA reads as TGCAGTGCTACTAGCGGGAGTGCCGGGGAGCTGTTTTTT. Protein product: CSATSGSAGELFF.

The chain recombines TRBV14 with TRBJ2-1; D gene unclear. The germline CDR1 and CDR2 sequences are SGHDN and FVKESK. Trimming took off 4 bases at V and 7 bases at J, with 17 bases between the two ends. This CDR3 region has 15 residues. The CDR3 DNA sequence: TGTGCCAGCAGCCCCAACGTTAACCCTGTGAATGAGCAGTTCTTC. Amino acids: CASSPNVNPVNEQFF.

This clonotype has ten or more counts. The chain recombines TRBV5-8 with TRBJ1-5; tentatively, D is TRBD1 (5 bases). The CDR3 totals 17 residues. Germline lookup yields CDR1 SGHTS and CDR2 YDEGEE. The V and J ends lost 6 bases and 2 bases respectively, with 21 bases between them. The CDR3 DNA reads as TGTGCCAGCACCGCCGGGTATGGGGGAGGCGGCAATCAGCCCCAGCATTTT. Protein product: CASTAGYGGGGNQPQHF. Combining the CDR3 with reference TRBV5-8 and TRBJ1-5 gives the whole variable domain EAGVTQSPTHLIKTRGQQATLRCSPISGHTSVYWYQQALGLGLQFLLWYDEGEERNRGNFPPRFSGRQFPNYSSELNVNALELEDSALYLCASTAGYGGGGNQPQHFGDGTRLSIL.

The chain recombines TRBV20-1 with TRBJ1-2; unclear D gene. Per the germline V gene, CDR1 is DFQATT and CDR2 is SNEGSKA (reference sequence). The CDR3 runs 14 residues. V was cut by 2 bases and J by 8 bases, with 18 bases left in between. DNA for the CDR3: TGCAGTGCTAGAAACCTAGGGATGAGTCACGGCTACACCTTC. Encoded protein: CSARNLGMSHGYTF.

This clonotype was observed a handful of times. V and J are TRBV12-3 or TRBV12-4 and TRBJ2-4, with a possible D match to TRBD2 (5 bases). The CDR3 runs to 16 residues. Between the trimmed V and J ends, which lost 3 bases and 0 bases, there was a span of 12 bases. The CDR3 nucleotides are TGTGCCAGCAGTTTCTCCCAAGCGGAAGCCAAAAACATTCAGTACTTC. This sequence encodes CASSFSQAEAKNIQYF.

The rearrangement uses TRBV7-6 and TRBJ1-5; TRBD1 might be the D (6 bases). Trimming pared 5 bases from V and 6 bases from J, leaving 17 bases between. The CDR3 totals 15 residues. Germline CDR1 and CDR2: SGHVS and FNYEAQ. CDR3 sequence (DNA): TGTGCCAGCAGCGCCCTACAGGGTTCGGGTCAGCCCCAGCATTTT. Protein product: CASSALQGSGQPQHF.

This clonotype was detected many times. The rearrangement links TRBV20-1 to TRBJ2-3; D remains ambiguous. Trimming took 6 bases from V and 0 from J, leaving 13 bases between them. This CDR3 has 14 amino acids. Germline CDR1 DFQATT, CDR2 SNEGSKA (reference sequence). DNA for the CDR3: TGCAGTGCCCCCCCCGACTCTAGCACAGATACGCAGTATTTT. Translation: CSAPPDSSTDTQYF.

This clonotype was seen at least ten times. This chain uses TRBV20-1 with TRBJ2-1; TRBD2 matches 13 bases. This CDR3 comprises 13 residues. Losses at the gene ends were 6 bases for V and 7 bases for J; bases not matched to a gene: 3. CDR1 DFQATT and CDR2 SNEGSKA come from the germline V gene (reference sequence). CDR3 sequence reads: CSASTSGRNEQFF. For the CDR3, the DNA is TGCAGTGCCTCGACTAGCGGGAGGAATGAGCAGTTCTTC.

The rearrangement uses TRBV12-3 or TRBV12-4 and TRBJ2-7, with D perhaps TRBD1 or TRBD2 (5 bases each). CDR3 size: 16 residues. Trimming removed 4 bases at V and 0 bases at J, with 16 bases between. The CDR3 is CASSWGRDGVSYEQYF. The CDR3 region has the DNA TGTGCCAGCAGTTGGGGCCGGGACGGAGTCTCCTACGAGCAGTACTTC.

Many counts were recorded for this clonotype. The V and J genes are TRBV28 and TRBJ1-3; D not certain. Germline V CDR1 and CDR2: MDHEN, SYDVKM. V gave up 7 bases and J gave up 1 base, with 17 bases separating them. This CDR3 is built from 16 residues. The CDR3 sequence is CASTMAAVYSGNTIYF. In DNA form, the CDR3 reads TGTGCCAGCACAATGGCGGCGGTCTATTCTGGAAACACCATATATTTT. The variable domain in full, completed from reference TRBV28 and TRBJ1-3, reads DVKVTQSSRYLVKRTGEKVFLECVQDMDHENMFWYRQDPGLGLRLIYFSYDVKMKEKGDIPEGYSVSREKKERFSLILESASTNQTSMYLCASTMAAVYSGNTIYFGEGSWLTVV.

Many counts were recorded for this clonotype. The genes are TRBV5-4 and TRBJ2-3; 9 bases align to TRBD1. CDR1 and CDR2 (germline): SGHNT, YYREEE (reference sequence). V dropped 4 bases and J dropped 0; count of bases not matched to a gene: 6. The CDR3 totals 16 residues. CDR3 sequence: CASSEDRGYSTDTQYF. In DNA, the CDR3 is TGTGCCAGCAGCGAGGACAGGGGATATAGCACAGATACGCAGTATTTT.